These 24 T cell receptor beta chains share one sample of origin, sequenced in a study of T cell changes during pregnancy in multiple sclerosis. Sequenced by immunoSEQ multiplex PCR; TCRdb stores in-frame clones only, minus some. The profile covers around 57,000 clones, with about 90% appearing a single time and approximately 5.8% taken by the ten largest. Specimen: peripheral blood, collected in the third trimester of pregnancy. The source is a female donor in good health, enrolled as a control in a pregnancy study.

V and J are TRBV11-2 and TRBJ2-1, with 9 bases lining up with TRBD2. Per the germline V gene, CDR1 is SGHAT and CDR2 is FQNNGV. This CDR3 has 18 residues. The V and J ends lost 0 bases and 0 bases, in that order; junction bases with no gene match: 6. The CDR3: CASSLELAGSFSYNEQFF. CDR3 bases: TGTGCCAGCAGCTTAGAGCTAGCGGGGAGCTTCTCCTACAATGAGCAGTTCTTC.

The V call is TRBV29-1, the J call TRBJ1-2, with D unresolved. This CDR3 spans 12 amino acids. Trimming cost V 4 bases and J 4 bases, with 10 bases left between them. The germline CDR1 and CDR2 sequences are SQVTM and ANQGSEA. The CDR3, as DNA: TGCAGCGTTGGGACTACCCGCTATGGCTACACCTTC. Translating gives CSVGTTRYGYTF.

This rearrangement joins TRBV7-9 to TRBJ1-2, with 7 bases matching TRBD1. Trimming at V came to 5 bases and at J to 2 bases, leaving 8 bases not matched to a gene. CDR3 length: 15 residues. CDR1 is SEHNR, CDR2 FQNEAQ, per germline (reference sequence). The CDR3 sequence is CASSPNTGDNYGYTF. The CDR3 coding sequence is TGTGCCAGCAGCCCCAACACAGGGGACAACTATGGCTACACCTTC.

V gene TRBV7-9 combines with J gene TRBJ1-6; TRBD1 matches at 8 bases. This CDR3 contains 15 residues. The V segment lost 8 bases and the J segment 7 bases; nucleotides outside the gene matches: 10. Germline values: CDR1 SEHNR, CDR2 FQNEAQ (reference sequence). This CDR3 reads CASARAGGPNSPLHF. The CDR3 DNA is TGTGCCAGCGCTAGAGCAGGGGGCCCAAATTCACCCCTCCACTTT.

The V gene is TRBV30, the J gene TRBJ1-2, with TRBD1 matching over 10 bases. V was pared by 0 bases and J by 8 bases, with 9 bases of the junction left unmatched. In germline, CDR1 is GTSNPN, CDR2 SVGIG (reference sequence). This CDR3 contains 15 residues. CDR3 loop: CAWSVLFRDRGGYTF. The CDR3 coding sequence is TGTGCCTGGAGTGTACTTTTTAGGGACAGGGGCGGCTACACCTTC. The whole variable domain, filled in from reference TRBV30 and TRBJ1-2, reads SQTIHQWPATLVQPVGSPLSLECTVEGTSNPNLYWYRQAAGRGLQLLFYSVGIGQISSEVPQNLSASRPQDRQFILSSKKLLLSDSGFYLCAWSVLFRDRGGYTFGSGTRLTVV.

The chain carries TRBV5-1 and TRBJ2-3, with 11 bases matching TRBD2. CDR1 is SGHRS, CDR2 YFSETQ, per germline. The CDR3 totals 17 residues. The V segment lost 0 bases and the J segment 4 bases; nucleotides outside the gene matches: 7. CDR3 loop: CASSLELAGALADTQYF. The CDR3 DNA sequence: TGCGCCAGCAGCTTGGAACTAGCGGGAGCCCTCGCAGATACGCAGTATTTT.

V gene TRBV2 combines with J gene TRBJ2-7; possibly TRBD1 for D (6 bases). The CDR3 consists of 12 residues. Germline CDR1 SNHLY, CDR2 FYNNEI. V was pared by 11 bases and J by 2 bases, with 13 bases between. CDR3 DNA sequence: TGTGCCGGAAACAGGGCCCCCTACGAGCAGTACTTC. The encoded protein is CAGNRAPYEQYF.

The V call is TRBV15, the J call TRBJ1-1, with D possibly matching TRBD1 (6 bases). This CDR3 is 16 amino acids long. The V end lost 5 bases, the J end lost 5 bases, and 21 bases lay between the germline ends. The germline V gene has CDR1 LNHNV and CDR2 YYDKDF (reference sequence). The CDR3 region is CATSAGGGWSETEAFF. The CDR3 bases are TGTGCCACCAGCGCGGGGGGCGGTTGGAGCGAGACTGAAGCTTTCTTT.

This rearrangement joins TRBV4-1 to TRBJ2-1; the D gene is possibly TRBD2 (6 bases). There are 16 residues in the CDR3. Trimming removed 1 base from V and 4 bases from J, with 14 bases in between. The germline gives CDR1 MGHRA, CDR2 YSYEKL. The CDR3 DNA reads TGCGCCAGCAGCCAAGCTTCGCCTAGCGAGTACAATGAGCAGTTCTTC. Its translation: CASSQASPSEYNEQFF.

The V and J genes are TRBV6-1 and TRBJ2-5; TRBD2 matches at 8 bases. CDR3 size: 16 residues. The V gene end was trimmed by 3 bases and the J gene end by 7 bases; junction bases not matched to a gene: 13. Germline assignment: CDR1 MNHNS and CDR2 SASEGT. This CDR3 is CASSDFGRPSGPTQYF. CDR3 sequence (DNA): TGTGCCAGCAGTGATTTCGGCCGGCCTAGCGGGCCGACCCAGTACTTC.

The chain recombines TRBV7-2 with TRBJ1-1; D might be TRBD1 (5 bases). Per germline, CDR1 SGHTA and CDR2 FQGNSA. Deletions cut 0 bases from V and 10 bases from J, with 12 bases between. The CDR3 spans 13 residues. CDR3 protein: CASSLAQGLGAFF. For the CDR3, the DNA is TGTGCCAGCAGCTTAGCCCAGGGACTAGGAGCTTTCTTT.

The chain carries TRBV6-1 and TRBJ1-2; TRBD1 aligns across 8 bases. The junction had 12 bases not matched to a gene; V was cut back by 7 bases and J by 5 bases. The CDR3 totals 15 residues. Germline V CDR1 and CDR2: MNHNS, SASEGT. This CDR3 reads CASNLGQGASYGYTF. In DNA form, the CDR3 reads TGTGCCAGCAACCTAGGGCAGGGGGCAAGTTATGGCTACACCTTC.

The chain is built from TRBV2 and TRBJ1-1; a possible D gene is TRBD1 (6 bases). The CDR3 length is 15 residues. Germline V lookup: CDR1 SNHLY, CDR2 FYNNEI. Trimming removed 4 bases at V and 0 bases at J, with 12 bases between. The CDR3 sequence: CASSVDSRVNTEAFF. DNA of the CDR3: TGTGCCAGCAGTGTGGACAGTCGCGTGAACACTGAAGCTTTCTTT. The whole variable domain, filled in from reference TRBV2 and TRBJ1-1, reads EPEVTQTPSHQVTQMGQEVILRCVPISNHLYFYWYRQILGQKVEFLVSFYNNEISEKSEIFDDQFSVERPDGSNFTLKIRSTKLEDSAMYFCASSVDSRVNTEAFFGQGTRLTVV.

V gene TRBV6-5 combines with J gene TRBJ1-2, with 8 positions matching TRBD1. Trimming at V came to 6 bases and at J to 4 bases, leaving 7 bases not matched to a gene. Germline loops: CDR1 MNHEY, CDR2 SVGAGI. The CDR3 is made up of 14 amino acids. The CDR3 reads CASRTGVYGYGYTF. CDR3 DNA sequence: TGTGCCAGCAGGACAGGGGTTTACGGCTATGGCTACACCTTC.

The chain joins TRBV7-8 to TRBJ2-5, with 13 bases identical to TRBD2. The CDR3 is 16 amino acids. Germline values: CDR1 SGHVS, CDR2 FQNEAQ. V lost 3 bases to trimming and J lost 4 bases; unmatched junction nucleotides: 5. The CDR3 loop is CASSFRLAGGGETQYF. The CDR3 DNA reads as TGTGCCAGCAGCTTTAGACTAGCGGGAGGAGGAGAGACCCAGTACTTC.

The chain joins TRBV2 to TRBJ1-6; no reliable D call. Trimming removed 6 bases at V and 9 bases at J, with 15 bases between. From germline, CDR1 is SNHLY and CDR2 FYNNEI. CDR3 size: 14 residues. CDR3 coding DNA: TGTGCCAGCAGCGTCGCGGGTCGCGGTTCACCCCTCCACTTT. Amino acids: CASSVAGRGSPLHF.

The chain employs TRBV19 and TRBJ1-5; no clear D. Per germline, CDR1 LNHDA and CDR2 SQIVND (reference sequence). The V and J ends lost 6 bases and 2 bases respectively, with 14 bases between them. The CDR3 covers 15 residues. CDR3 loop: CASSFLPVGNQPQHF. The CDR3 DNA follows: TGTGCCAGTAGCTTCCTTCCAGTCGGCAATCAGCCCCAGCATTTT.

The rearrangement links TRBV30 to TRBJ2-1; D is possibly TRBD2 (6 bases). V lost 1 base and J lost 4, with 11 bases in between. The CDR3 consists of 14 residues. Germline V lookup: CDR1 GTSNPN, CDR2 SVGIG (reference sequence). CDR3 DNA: TGTGCCTGGAGTGAGGCTAGCGTGTACAATGAGCAGTTCTTC. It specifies CAWSEASVYNEQFF.

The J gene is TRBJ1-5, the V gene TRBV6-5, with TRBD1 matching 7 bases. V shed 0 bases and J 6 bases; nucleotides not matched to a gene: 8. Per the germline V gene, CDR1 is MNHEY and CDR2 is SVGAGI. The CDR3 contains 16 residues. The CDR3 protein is CASSYSAPNRGQPQHF. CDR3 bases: TGTGCCAGCAGTTACTCTGCGCCGAACAGGGGTCAGCCCCAGCATTTT.

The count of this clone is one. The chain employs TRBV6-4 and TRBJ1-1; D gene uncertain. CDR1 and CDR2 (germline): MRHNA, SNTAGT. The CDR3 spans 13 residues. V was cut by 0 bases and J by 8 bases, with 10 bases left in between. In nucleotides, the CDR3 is TGTGCCAGCAGTGACTCGAATGCGAACGAAGCTTTCTTT. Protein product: CASSDSNANEAFF.

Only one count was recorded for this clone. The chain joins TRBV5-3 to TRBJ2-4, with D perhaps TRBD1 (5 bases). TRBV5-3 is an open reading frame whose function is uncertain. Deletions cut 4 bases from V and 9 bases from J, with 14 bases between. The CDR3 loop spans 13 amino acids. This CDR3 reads CARSVDPQGIQYF. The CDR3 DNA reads TGTGCCAGAAGCGTTGACCCCCAGGGCATTCAGTACTTC.

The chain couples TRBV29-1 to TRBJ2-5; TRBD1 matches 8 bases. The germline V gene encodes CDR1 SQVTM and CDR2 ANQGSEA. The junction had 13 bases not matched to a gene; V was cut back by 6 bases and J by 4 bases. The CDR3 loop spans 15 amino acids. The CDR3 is CSVPNPRGRGETQYF. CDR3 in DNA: TGCAGCGTCCCAAATCCCAGGGGGCGCGGAGAGACCCAGTACTTC.

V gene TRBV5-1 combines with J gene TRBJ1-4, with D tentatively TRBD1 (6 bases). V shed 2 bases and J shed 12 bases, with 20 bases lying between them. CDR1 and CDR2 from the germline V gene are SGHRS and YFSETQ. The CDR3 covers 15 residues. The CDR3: CASSLPRDNREELFF. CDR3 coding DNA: TGCGCCAGCAGCTTACCCCGGGACAACAGAGAAGAACTGTTTTTT.

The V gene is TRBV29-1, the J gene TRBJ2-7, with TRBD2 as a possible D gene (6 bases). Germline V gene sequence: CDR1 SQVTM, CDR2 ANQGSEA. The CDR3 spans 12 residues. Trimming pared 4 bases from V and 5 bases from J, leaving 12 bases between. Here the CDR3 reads CSVGALADEQYF. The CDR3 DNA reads TGCAGCGTTGGCGCACTAGCAGACGAGCAGTACTTC.